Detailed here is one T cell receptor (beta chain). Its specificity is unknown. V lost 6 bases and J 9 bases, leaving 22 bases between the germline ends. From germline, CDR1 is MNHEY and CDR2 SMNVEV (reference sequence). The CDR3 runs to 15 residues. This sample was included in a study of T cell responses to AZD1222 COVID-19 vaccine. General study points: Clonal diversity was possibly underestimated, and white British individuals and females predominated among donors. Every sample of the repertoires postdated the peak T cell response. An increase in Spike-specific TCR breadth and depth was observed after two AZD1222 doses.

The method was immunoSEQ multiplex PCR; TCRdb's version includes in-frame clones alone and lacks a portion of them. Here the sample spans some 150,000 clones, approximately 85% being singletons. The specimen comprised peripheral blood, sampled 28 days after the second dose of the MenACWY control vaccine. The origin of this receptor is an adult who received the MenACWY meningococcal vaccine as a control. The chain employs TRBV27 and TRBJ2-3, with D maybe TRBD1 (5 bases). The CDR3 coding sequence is TGTGCCAGCAGGCAAAAGAACCCAGGGATATCCACGCAGTATTTT. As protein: CASRQKNPGISTQYF.